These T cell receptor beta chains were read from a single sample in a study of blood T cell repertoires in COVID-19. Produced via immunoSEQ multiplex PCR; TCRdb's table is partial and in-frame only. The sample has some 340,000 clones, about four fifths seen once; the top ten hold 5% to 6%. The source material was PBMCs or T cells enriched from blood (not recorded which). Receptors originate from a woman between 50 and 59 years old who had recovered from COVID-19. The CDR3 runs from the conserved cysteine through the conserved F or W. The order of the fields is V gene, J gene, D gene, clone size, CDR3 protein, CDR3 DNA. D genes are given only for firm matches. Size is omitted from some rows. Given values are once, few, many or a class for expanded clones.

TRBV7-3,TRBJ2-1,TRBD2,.,CASSLYTSGGDHEQFF,TGTGCCAGCAGCTTATATACTAGCGGGGGGGACCATGAGCAGTTCTTC
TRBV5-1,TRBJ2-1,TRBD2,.,CASSTGTSGAAYEQFF,TGCGCCAGCAGTACCGGGACTAGCGGGGCTGCTTATGAGCAGTTCTTC
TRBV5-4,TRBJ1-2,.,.,CASSLFGGHGGYTF,TGTGCCAGCAGCTTGTTCGGGGGGCATGGTGGCTACACCTTC
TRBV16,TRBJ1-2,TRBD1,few,CASSQIGTGDGYTF,TGTGCCAGCAGCCAAATAGGGACAGGGGATGGCTACACCTTC
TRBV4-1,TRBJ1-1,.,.,CASSQVIGNTEAFF,TGCGCCAGCAGCCAAGTAATCGGGAACACTGAAGCTTTCTTT
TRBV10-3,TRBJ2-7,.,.,CAIRELSGTFGYEQYF,TGTGCCATCAGGGAGCTCTCCGGGACATTCGGTTACGAGCAGTACTTC
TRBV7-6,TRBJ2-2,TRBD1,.,CASSLVGTGGYTGELFF,TGTGCCAGCAGCTTAGTAGGGACAGGGGGATACACCGGGGAGCTGTTTTTT
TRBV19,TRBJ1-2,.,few,CASSDRLYAPNYGYTF,TGTGCCAGTAGTGACCGACTATACGCCCCTAACTATGGCTACACCTTC
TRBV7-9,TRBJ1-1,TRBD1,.,CASSTVPGQNMNTEAFF,TGTGCCAGCAGCACGGTCCCGGGACAGAACATGAACACTGAAGCTTTCTTT
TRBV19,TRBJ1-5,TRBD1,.,CASSPDRAQPQHF,TGTGCCAGTAGTCCTGACAGGGCTCAGCCCCAGCATTTT
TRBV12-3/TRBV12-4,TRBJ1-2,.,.,CASSIKLVSYTF,TGTGCCAGCAGTATTAAACTAGTGAGCTACACCTTC
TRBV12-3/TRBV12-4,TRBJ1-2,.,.,CASSPREKGYTF,TGTGCCAGCAGTCCCCGCGAGAAAGGCTACACCTTC
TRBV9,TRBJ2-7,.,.,CASSRTSASSYEQYF,TGTGCCAGCAGCCGTACGAGCGCGAGCTCCTACGAGCAGTACTTC
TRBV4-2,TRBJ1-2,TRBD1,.,CASSLDRASPNGYTF,TGTGCCAGCAGCCTAGACAGGGCGTCTCCCAATGGCTACACCTTC
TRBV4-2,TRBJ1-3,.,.,CASSPRLGGNTIYF,TGTGCCAGCAGCCCGCGACTAGGGGGAAACACCATATATTTT
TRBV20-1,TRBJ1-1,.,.,CSARGTEAFF,TGCAGTGCGCGGGGCACTGAAGCTTTCTTT
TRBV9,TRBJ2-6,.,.,CASSVVNSPYGANVLTF,TGTGCCAGCAGCGTAGTGAACAGTCCTTACGGGGCCAACGTCCTGACTTTC
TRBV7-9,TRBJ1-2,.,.,CASSLPGRYGYTF,TGTGCCAGCAGTTTACCCGGCAGGTATGGCTACACCTTC
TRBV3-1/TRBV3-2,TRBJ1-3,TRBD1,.,CASKSNGDRGNTIYF,TGTGCCAGCAAGTCGAATGGGGACAGGGGAAACACCATATATTTT
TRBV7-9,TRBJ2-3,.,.,CASSRASKNTQYF,TGTGCCAGCAGCCGAGCAAGTAAAAATACGCAGTATTTT
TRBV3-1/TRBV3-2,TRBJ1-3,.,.,CASSHVRLGGQTRNTIYF,TGTGCCAGCAGCCACGTACGCCTAGGAGGACAGACAAGAAACACCATATATTTT
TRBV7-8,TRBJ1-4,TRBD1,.,CASSLWDRGEKLFF,TGTGCCAGCAGCTTATGGGACAGGGGTGAAAAACTGTTTTTT
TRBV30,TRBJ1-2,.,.,CAWSEGGWVTGYTF,TGTGCCTGGAGTGAAGGAGGCTGGGTAACGGGCTACACCTTC
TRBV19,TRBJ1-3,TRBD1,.,CASSWDRGSSGNTIYF,TGTGCCAGTAGTTGGGACAGGGGGAGCTCTGGAAACACCATATATTTT
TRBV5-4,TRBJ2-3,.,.,CASSSPLRGSTDTQYF,TGTGCCAGCAGCTCTCCCCTTCGCGGAAGCACAGATACGCAGTATTTT
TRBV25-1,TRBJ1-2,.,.,CASRADGDYGYTF,TGTGCCAGCAGGGCAGACGGGGACTATGGCTACACCTTC
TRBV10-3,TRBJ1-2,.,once,CAISPTGTTDGYTF,TGTGCCATCAGCCCGACAGGAACGACTGATGGCTACACCTTC
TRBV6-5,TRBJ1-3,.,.,CASSNRVSGNTIYF,TGTGCCAGCAGCAACAGGGTGTCGGGAAACACCATATATTTT
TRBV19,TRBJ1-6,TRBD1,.,CASHGQAYNSPLHF,TGTGCCAGTCATGGACAGGCCTATAATTCACCCCTCCACTTT
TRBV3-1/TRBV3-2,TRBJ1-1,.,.,CASSQLDRPSTEAFF,TGTGCCAGCAGCCAATTGGATCGACCTAGCACTGAAGCTTTCTTT
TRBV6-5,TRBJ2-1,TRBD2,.,CASSYSTGGLNNEQFF,TGTGCCAGCAGTTACTCGACGGGGGGGCTAAACAATGAGCAGTTCTTC
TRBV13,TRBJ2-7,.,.,CASSSLKGAQYEQYF,TGTGCCAGCAGCTCCCTTAAAGGGGCACAGTACGAGCAGTACTTC
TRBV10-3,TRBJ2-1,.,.,CAIGGAPNEQFF,TGTGCCATCGGTGGAGCTCCCAATGAGCAGTTCTTC
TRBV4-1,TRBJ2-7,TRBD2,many,CASSQDSSGRSYEQYF,TGCGCCAGCAGCCAAGATTCCAGCGGGAGGTCCTACGAGCAGTACTTC
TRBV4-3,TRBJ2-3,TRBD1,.,CASSRDSGGWTDTQYF,TGCGCCAGCAGCCGCGACTCAGGGGGCTGGACAGATACGCAGTATTTT
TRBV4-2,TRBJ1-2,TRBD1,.,CASRYLPGQGARDGYTF,TGTGCCAGCAGGTATCTTCCGGGACAGGGGGCGCGGGATGGCTACACCTTC
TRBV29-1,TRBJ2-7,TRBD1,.,CSVGRQGTTKQYF,TGCAGCGTTGGCCGACAGGGTACTACAAAGCAGTACTTC
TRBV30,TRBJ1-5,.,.,CAWSVRDTALDQPQHF,TGTGCCTGGAGTGTCAGGGACACCGCTTTAGATCAGCCCCAGCATTTT
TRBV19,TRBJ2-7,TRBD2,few,CASSIQAGGPYEQYF,TGTGCCAGTAGTATTCAAGCGGGAGGACCGTACGAGCAGTACTTC
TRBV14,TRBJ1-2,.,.,CASSQLGFSQAGGEGYTF,TGTGCCAGCAGCCAACTGGGGTTTTCGCAGGCCGGAGGGGAGGGCTACACCTTC
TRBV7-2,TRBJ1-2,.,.,CASSLVLGDYGYTF,TGTGCCAGCAGCTTAGTATTGGGAGACTATGGCTACACCTTC
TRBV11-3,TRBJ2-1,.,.,CASSLDRSGEQFF,TGTGCCAGCAGCTTAGATCGGAGCGGTGAGCAGTTCTTC